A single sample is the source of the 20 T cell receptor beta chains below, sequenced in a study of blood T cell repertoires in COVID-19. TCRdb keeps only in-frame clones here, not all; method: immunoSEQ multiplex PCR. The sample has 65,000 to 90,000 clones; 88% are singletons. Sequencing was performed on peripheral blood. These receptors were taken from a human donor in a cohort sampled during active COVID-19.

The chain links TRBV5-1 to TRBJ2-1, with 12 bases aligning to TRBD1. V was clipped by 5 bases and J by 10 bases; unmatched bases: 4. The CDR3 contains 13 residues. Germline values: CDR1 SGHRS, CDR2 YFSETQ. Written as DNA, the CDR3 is TGCGCCAGCAGTGGGACAGGGGGCAGGGAGCAGTTCTTC. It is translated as CASSGTGGREQFF.

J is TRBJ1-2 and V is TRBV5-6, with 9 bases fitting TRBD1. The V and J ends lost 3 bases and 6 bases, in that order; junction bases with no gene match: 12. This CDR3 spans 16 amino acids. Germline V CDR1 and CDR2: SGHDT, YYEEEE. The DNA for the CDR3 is TGTGCCAGCAGCTACCCCCGGGACAGGGTACCCGATGGCTACACCTTC. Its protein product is CASSYPRDRVPDGYTF.

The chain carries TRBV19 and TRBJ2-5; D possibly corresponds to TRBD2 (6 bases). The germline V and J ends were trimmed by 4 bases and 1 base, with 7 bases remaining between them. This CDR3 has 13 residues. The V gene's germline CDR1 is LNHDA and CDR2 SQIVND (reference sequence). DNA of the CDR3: TGTGCCAGTAGTAATAGCGGCCAAGAGACCCAGTACTTC. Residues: CASSNSGQETQYF.

The chain's CDR3 is CASSLSASQRVIQYF. CDR3 nucleotide sequence: TGTGCCAGCAGCTTAAGCGCCAGCCAGCGGGTCATTCAGTACTTC. The chain combines TRBV7-2 with TRBJ2-4, with TRBD2 as a possible D gene (6 bases). This CDR3 is built from 15 residues. Trimming removed 2 bases at V and 9 bases at J, with 17 bases between. Germline CDR1 is SGHTA and CDR2 is FQGNSA. Filled out from reference TRBV7-2 and TRBJ2-4, the complete variable domain reads GAGVSQSPSNKVTEKGKDVELRCDPISGHTALYWYRQSLGQGLEFLIYFQGNSAPDKSGLPSDRFSAERTGGSVSTLTIQRTQQEDSAVYLCASSLSASQRVIQYFGAGTRLSVL.

The CDR3 DNA reads as TGTGCCAGCATTGTTAGCGCAGGAAACAATGAGCAGTTCTTC. Translating gives CASIVSAGNNEQFF. This chain links TRBV6-5 with TRBJ2-1; D perhaps matches TRBD2 (5 bases). This CDR3 is built from 14 residues. Germline loops: CDR1 MNHEY, CDR2 SVGAGI. Trimming pared 7 bases from V and 5 bases from J, leaving 15 bases between.

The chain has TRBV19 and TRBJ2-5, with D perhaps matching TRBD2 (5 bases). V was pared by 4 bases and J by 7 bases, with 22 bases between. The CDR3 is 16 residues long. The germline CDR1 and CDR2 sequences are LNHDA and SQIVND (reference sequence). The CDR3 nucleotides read TGTGCCAGTAGTAATCCGGGAAGGCAGACCCGAGGGACCCAGTACTTC. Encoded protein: CASSNPGRQTRGTQYF.

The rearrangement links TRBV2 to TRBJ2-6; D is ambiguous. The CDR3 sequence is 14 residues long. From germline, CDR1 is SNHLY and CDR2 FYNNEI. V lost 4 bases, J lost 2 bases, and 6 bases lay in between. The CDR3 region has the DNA TGTGCCAGCAGTGTTATTGCTGGGGCCAACGTCCTGACTTTC. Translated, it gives CASSVIAGANVLTF.

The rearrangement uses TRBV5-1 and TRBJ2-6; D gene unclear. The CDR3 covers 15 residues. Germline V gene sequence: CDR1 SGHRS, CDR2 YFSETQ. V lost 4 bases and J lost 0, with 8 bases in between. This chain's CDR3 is CASSPEFSGANVLTF. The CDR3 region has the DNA TGCGCCAGCAGCCCAGAATTCTCTGGGGCCAACGTCCTGACTTTC. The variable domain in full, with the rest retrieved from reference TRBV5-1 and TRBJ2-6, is KAGVTQTPRYLIKTRGQQVTLSCSPISGHRSVSWYQQTPGQGLQFLFEYFSETQRNKGNFPGRFSGRQFSNSRSEMNVSTLELGDSALYLCASSPEFSGANVLTFGAGSRLTVL.

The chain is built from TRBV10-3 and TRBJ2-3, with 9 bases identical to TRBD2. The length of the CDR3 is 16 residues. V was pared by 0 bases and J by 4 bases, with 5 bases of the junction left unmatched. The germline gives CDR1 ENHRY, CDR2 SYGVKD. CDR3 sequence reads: CAISESGGGAADTQYF. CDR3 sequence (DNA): TGTGCCATCAGTGAGTCAGGCGGGGGGGCCGCAGATACGCAGTATTTT.

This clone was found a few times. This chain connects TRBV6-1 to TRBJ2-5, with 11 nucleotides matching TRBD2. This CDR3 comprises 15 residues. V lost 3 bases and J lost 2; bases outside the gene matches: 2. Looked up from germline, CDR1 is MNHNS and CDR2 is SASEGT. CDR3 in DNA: TGTGCCAGCAGTGAGTCTAGCGGGGGGCAAGAGACCCAGTACTTC. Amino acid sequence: CASSESSGGQETQYF.

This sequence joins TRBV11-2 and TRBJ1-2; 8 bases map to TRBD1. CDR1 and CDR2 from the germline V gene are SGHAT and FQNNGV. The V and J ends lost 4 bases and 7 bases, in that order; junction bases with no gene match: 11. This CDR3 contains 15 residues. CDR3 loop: CASSSSGQVKIGYTF. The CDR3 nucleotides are TGTGCCAGCAGCTCCTCGGGACAGGTTAAAATTGGCTACACCTTC.

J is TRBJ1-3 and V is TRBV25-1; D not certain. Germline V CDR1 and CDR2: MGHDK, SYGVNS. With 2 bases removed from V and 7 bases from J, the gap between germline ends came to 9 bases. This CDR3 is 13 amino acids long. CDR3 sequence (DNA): TGTGCCAGCAGTGAAACCGGGTGGAACACCATATATTTT. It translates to CASSETGWNTIYF.

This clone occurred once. CDR3 bases: TGTGCCAGTAGTATTGGGTTGGCCAGGGGGACCTCTGGGGCCAACGTCCTGACTTTC. Translating gives CASSIGLARGTSGANVLTF. The chain combines TRBV19 with TRBJ2-6; 7 nucleotides line up with TRBD1. The CDR3 is made up of 19 amino acids. Unmatched junction bases numbered 11, after V lost 3 bases and J lost 0 bases. From germline, CDR1 is LNHDA and CDR2 SQIVND (reference sequence).

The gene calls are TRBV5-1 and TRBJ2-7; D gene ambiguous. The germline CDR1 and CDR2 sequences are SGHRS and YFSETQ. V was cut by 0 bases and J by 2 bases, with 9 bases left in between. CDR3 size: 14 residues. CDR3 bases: TGCGCCAGCAGCTTGGGAGCCGGTACCTACGAGCAGTACTTC. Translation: CASSLGAGTYEQYF.

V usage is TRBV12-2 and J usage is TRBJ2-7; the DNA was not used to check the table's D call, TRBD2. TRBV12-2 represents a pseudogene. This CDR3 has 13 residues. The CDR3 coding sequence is TGTGCAAGCTCAGTGAGGTTTGCCTACGAGCAGTACTTC. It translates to CASSVRFAYEQYF.

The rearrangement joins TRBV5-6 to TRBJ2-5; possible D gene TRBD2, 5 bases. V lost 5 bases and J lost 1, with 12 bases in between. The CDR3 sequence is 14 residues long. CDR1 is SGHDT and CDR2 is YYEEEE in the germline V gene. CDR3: CASSRPGFQETQYF. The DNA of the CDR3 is TGTGCCAGCAGTCGCCCGGGGTTCCAAGAGACCCAGTACTTC.

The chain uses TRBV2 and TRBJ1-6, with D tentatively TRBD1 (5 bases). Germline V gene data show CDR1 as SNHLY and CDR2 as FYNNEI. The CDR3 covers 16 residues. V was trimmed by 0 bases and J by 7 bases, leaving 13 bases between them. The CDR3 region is CASSEAIGAENSPLHF. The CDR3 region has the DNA TGTGCCAGCAGTGAAGCAATAGGGGCGGAAAATTCACCCCTCCACTTT.

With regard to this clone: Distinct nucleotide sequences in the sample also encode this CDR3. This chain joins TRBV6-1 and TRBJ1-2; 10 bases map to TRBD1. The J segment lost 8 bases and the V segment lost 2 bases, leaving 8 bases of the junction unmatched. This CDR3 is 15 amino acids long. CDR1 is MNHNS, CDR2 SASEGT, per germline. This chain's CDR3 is CASSERGQGRGGYTF. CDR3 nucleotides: TGTGCCAGCAGTGAAAGGGGACAGGGGCGGGGGGGCTACACCTTC.

Here the CDR3 DNA reads TGTGCCAGCAGCCTGACGGGAAAGTACCGGGAGCAGTTCTTC. Translation gives CASSLTGKYREQFF. V and J are TRBV3-1 (or the pseudogene TRBV3-2) and TRBJ2-1, with a weak D call TRBD2 (5 bases). Trimming left V 4 bases short and J 10 bases short, with 17 bases between. CDR3 length: 14 amino acids. Germline V gene lookup returns CDR1 LGHDT and CDR2 YNNKEL (reference sequence).

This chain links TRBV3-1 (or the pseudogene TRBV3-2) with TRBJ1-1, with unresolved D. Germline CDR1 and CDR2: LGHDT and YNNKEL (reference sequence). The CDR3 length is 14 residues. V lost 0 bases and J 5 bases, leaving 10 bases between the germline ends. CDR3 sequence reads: CASSQDLGDTEAFF. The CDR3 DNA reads TGTGCCAGCAGCCAAGACCTCGGGGATACTGAAGCTTTCTTT.